In this sample, the clone carrying this T cell receptor beta chain turned up a few times. The antigen is not known. The data were taken from a study of T cell repertoires in cytomegalovirus infection. Study-wide context: Matching HLA type and CMV infection were both indicated by public TCR beta signatures. Study results and caveats: The ex vivo response was dominated by HLA-C-restricted CMV-specific TCR beta clonotypes.

TCRdb redid the calling of the reads with MiXCR, one entry per CDR3 protein. The table includes about 400,000 distinct CDR3 sequences, approximately 35% detected once. From germline, CDR1 is SGHAT and CDR2 FQDESV (reference sequence). The V and J ends lost 5 bases and 5 bases, in that order; junction bases with no gene match: 7. The CDR3 is made up of 14 amino acids. The receptor was isolated from a human donor in good health (CMV status not recorded). Some clones in this sample may be carry-over from other donors' samples. The rearrangement links TRBV11-1 to TRBJ2-3; 7 bases fit TRBD1. The sequenced sample was cultured PBMCs, obtained from culture after CMV antigen stimulation. The DNA for the CDR3 is TGTGCCAGCAGCCCATTCACAGGGGAAGATACGCAGTATTTT. This translates into CASSPFTGEDTQYF.